This record concerns one T cell receptor beta chain sequence. Per the study methods: Estimated nucleated cell counts came from reference gene primer amplification. TCRdb keeps only in-frame clones here, not all; method: immunoSEQ multiplex PCR. V, J and clone size reflect that table, while D and trimming were determined from the DNA. The sample consists of approximately 350,000 clones, over 70% of them appearing once. This sample was included in a study of blood T cell repertoires in COVID-19. The source material was peripheral blood. This TCR was sampled from a man aged 25-45 years with active or convalescent COVID-19.

The CDR3 sequence: CATRGSGGRQETQYF. CDR3 coding DNA: TGTGCCACCAGGGGGAGCGGGGGGCGCCAAGAGACCCAGTACTTC. This rearrangement joins TRBV24-1 to TRBJ2-5; 9 bases are shared with TRBD2. The CDR3 runs 15 residues. The germline V gene has CDR1 KGHDR and CDR2 SFDVKD. The ends lost 7 bases at V and 1 base at J; junction bases unmatched: 6.